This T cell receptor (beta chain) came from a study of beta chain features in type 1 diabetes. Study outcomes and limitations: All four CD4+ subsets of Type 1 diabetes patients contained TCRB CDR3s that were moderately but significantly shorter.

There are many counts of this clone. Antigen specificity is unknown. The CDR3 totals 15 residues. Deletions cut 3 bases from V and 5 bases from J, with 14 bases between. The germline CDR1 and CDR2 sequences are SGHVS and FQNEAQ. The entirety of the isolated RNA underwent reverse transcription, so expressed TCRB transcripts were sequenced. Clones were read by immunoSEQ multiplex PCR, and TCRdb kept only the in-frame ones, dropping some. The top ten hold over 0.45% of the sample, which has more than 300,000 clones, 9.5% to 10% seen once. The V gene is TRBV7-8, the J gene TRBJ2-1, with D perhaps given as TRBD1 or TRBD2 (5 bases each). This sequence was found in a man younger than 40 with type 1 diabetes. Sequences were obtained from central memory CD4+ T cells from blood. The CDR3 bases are TGTGCCAGCAGCTTGTGGGACGGATTTAACAATGAGCAGTTCTTC. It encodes CASSLWDGFNNEQFF.